This TCR beta chain was recovered during a study of blood T cell repertoires in COVID-19. Study-level information: Researchers got acute and convalescent COVID-19 samples from the United States, Italy and Spain.

This clone was seen only once. Other nucleotide sequences from this sample produce the same CDR3. The table came from immunoSEQ multiplex PCR; TCRdb's copy has only in-frame clones and leaves some out. In the table there are about 500,000 clones, around 90% of which are singletons. V gave up 3 bases and J gave up 2 bases, with 14 bases separating them. Germline V gene sequence: CDR1 SGHRS, CDR2 YFSETQ. This CDR3 region has 15 residues. The chain has TRBV5-1 and TRBJ1-2, with D perhaps matching TRBD1 (6 bases). Material for sequencing was peripheral blood. The source of this sequence is a woman aged 45-65 years with COVID-19, enrolled during active disease. CDR3 in amino acids: CASSSRTGRNYGYTF. The CDR3 coding sequence is TGCGCCAGCAGCTCCCGAACAGGGCGGAACTATGGCTACACCTTC.